The 13 T cell receptor beta chains listed next were all sequenced from one sample in a study of PD-1 blockade in classical Hodgkin lymphoma. TCRdb keeps only in-frame clones here, not all; method: immunoSEQ multiplex PCR. Found here are tens of thousands of clones, over 55% of them singletons; the top ten hold approximately 3%. All patients experienced relapse after autologous stem cell transplantation, and brentuximab vedotin exposure was variable. The sequences come from peripheral blood mononuclear cells (PBMCs), collected at baseline. The receptor source for this set is a human donor with classical Hodgkin lymphoma.

V is TRBV7-3 and J is TRBJ2-7; TRBD1 or TRBD2 may be the D gene (5 bases each). This CDR3 comprises 18 residues. V dropped 11 bases and J dropped 5 bases, with 34 bases sitting between them. Germline assignment: CDR1 SGHTA and CDR2 FQGTGA. CDR3 bases: TGTGCCCCCCTTCGTAGAGATTCGAGCAGAGGGGACGGCCACGAGCAGTACTTC. This codes for CAPLRRDSSRGDGHEQYF. The whole variable domain, filled in from reference TRBV7-3 and TRBJ2-7, reads GAGVSQTPSNKVTEKGKYVELRCDPISGHTALYWYRQSLGQGPEFLIYFQGTGAADDSGLPNDRFFAVRPEGSVSTLKIQRTERGDSAVYLCAPLRRDSSRGDGHEQYFGPGTRLTVT.

The rearrangement joins TRBV9 to TRBJ2-1; the D gene is possibly TRBD2 (6 bases). The germline V gene encodes CDR1 SGDLS and CDR2 YYNGEE. This CDR3 region has 14 residues. The V gene lost 3 bases and the J gene lost 8 bases, with 15 bases spanning the gap. The CDR3 spells CASSAPGLPYEQFF. The CDR3 coding sequence is TGTGCCAGCAGCGCCCCGGGACTGCCTTATGAGCAGTTCTTC.

This chain uses TRBV7-8 with TRBJ1-2; D is ambiguous. CDR1 and CDR2 from the germline V gene are SGHVS and FQNEAQ. The V gene lost 1 base and the J gene lost 3 bases, with 18 bases spanning the gap. The CDR3 runs to 17 residues. CDR3 DNA: TGTGCCAGCAGCTTAGAATTCGCCTCGGGGTCGGACTATGGCTACACCTTC. Translated, it gives CASSLEFASGSDYGYTF.

The chain couples TRBV6-5 to TRBJ2-1, with TRBD2 identical over 8 bases. Trimming removed 2 bases from V and 14 bases from J; junction bases left unmatched: 2. This CDR3 contains 11 residues. Germline CDR1 MNHEY, CDR2 SVGAGI. The CDR3 DNA follows: TGTGCCAGCAGTTACGCGGGAGGAAAGTTCTTC. It yields the protein CASSYAGGKFF.

V and J are TRBV6-6 and TRBJ1-1; D gene ambiguous. Trimming removed 7 bases at V and 1 base at J, with 10 bases between. The CDR3 covers 13 residues. The germline V gene encodes CDR1 MNHNY and CDR2 SVGAGI (reference sequence). CDR3 in amino acids: CASTQYPNTEAFF. The CDR3, as DNA: TGTGCCAGCACACAGTACCCGAACACTGAAGCTTTCTTT.

The chain couples TRBV5-1 to TRBJ2-6, with 9 bases that match TRBD1. The J segment lost 1 base and the V segment lost 0 bases, leaving 2 bases of the junction unmatched. This CDR3 has 17 amino acids. The germline CDR1 and CDR2 sequences are SGHRS and YFSETQ. The CDR3 is CASSLAGTGSGANVLTF. The CDR3, as DNA: TGCGCCAGCAGCTTGGCCGGGACAGGGTCTGGGGCCAACGTCCTGACTTTC.

This rearrangement joins TRBV7-6 to TRBJ2-3; 9 nucleotides match TRBD2. The V gene's germline CDR1 is SGHVS and CDR2 FNYEAQ. V trimming: 1 base; J trimming: 2 bases; junction bases outside the gene matches: 10. The CDR3 extends over 18 amino acids. Written as DNA, the CDR3 is TGTGCCAGCAGCTTAGGCGTCTCGGCGGGGGGGAACACAGATACGCAGTATTTT. This codes for CASSLGVSAGGNTDTQYF. The complete variable domain, with remaining parts taken from reference TRBV7-6 and TRBJ2-3, reads GAGVSQSPRYKVTKRGQDVALRCDPISGHVSLYWYRQALGQGPEFLTYFNYEAQQDKSGLPNDRFSAERPEGSISTLTIQRTEQRDSAMYRCASSLGVSAGGNTDTQYFGPGTRLTVL.

The V call is TRBV29-1, the J call TRBJ2-1; D is uncertain. V was trimmed by 4 bases and J by 7 bases, leaving 23 bases between them. Germline assignment: CDR1 SQVTM and CDR2 ANQGSEA. There are 16 residues in the CDR3. The chain's CDR3 is CSVVFSSQAVGNEQFF. CDR3 sequence (DNA): TGCAGCGTTGTGTTCTCCAGCCAAGCCGTCGGAAATGAGCAGTTCTTC.

The chain uses TRBV9 and TRBJ1-4; maybe TRBD1 (5 bases). CDR1 and CDR2 (germline): SGDLS, YYNGEE. Between the trimmed V and J ends, which lost 4 bases and 7 bases, there was a span of 20 bases. The CDR3 loop spans 16 amino acids. DNA of the CDR3: TGTGCCAGCAGCCTCGGGGGTCACGAAGGAGTTGAAAAACTGTTTTTT. Protein sequence: CASSLGGHEGVEKLFF.

The chain carries TRBV9 and TRBJ2-3; 10 bases line up with TRBD2. Germline-derived CDR1 and CDR2 are SGDLS and YYNGEE. V lost 3 bases and J lost 4; bases outside the gene matches: 8. This CDR3 comprises 16 residues. The CDR3 reads CASSAEAGGPADTQYF. CDR3 bases: TGTGCCAGCAGCGCCGAAGCGGGGGGGCCGGCAGATACGCAGTATTTT.

The chain is built from TRBV28 and TRBJ1-4; 7 bases are shared with TRBD1. Germline V gives CDR1 MDHEN, CDR2 SYDVKM. The CDR3 extends over 16 amino acids. V lost 10 bases to trimming and J lost 3 bases; unmatched junction nucleotides: 14. CDR3 amino acids: CATETPTGNSNEKLFF. The CDR3 coding sequence is TGTGCCACCGAAACCCCGACAGGGAACTCTAATGAAAAACTGTTTTTT.

This clone came up a few times. V and J are TRBV11-1 and TRBJ2-7, with TRBD2 matching over 7 bases. The V gene end was trimmed by 1 base and the J gene end by 1 base; junction bases not matched to a gene: 4. Germline V gene data show CDR1 as SGHAT and CDR2 as FQDESV (reference sequence). CDR3 length: 15 amino acids. The CDR3 DNA reads TGTGCCAGCAGCTTAGGTTCAGCGGGGTCCTACGAGCAGTACTTC. Amino acid sequence: CASSLGSAGSYEQYF.

The gene calls are TRBV28 and TRBJ1-4; perhaps TRBD1 as D (5 bases). The length of the CDR3 is 13 residues. Per the germline V gene, CDR1 is MDHEN and CDR2 is SYDVKM. The V end was cut by 8 bases, the J end by 6 bases, with 13 bases between. The CDR3 spells CASRWGGDEKLFF. DNA of the CDR3: TGTGCCAGCCGTTGGGGGGGGGATGAAAAACTGTTTTTT. The variable domain in full, with the rest retrieved from reference TRBV28 and TRBJ1-4, is DVKVTQSSRYLVKRTGEKVFLECVQDMDHENMFWYRQDPGLGLRLIYFSYDVKMKEKGDIPEGYSVSREKKERFSLILESASTNQTSMYLCASRWGGDEKLFFGSGTQLSVL.